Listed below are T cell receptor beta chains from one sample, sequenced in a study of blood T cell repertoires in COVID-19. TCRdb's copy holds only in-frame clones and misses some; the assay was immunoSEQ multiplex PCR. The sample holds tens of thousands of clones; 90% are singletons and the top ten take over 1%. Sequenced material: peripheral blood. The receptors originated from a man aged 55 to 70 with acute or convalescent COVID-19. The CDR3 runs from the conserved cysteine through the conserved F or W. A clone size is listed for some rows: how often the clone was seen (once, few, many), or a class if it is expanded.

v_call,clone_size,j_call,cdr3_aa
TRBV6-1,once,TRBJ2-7,CASSEALWGPSGARYEQYF
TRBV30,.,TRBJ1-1,CAWSVTVNTEAFF
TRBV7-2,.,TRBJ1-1,CASSLLVNTEAFF
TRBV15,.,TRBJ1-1,CATSRDRLNTEAFF
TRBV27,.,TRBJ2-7,CASSSTGLEQYF
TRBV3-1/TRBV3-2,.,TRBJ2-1,CASSRETSGGFDEQFF
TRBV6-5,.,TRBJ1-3,CASSQYPGGGNTIYF
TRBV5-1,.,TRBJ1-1,CASSLSGTGNTEAFF
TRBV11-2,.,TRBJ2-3,CASSPLRTGGTDTQYF
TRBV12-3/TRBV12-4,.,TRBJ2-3,CASSFGGANTQYF
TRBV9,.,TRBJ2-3,CASSVGGWATDTQYF
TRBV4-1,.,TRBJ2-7,CASSQRTGISYEQYF
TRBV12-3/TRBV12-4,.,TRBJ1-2,CASSFREDYTF
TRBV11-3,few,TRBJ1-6,CASSRTGNSPLHF
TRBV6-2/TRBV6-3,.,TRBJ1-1,CASSYGGPQNTEAFF
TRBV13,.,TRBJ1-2,CASSRGTSYDGYTF
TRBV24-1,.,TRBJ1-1,CATSARGGTEAFF